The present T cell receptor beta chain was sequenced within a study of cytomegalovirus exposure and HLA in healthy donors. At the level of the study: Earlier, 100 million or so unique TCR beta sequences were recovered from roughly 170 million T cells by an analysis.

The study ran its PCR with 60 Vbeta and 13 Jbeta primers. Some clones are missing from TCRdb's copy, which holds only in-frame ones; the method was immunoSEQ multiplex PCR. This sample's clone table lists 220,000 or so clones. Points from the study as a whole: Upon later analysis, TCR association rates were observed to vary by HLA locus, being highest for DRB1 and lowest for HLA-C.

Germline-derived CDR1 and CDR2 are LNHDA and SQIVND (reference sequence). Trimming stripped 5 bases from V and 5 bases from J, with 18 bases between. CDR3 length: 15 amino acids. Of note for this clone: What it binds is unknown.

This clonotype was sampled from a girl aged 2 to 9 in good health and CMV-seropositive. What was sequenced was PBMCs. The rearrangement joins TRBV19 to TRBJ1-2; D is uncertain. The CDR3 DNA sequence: TGTGCCAGTAGTTCAGTGGAGGGTGCGGAATATGGCTACACCTTC. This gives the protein CASSSVEGAEYGYTF.